The 29 T cell receptor beta chains below come from one sample, sequenced in a study of cytomegalovirus exposure and HLA in healthy donors. PCR was performed using 60 Vbeta and 13 Jbeta primers. The repertoire was sequenced with immunoSEQ multiplex PCR; TCRdb's copy has only in-frame clones and lacks some. The profile covers over 55,000 clones, with roughly nine tenths appearing a single time and over 10% taken by the ten largest. The sample consisted of PBMCs. The source is a woman in her twenties or thirties in good health and CMV-seropositive.

The V gene is TRBV5-1, the J gene TRBJ2-6; maybe TRBD1 (6 bases). This CDR3 has 16 amino acids. Per the germline V gene, CDR1 is SGHRS and CDR2 is YFSETQ. Trimming pared 3 bases from V and 0 bases from J, leaving 10 bases between. The CDR3 is CASSSQGSSGANVLTF. CDR3 nucleotides: TGCGCCAGCAGCTCACAGGGTTCCTCTGGGGCCAACGTCCTGACTTTC. Variable domain in full (rest from reference TRBV5-1 and TRBJ2-6): KAGVTQTPRYLIKTRGQQVTLSCSPISGHRSVSWYQQTPGQGLQFLFEYFSETQRNKGNFPGRFSGRQFSNSRSEMNVSTLELGDSALYLCASSSQGSSGANVLTFGAGSRLTVL.

This sequence joins TRBV4-2 and TRBJ2-1; D gene unclear. V shed 0 bases and J shed 12 bases, with 15 bases lying between them. Germline-derived CDR1 and CDR2 are LGHNA and YNFKEQ. This CDR3 has 14 amino acids. This CDR3 is CASSQESRALVQFF. CDR3 DNA: TGTGCCAGCAGCCAAGAAAGCCGTGCACTGGTGCAGTTCTTC.

The chain joins TRBV2 to TRBJ2-1; D not resolved. Trimming shortened V by 2 bases and J by 6 bases, and 11 bases separated the two germline ends. The CDR3 has 14 amino acids. CDR1 is SNHLY and CDR2 is FYNNEI in the germline V gene. Here the CDR3 DNA reads TGTGCCAGCAGTGAATCTCGGTCAGGCAATGAGCAGTTCTTC. Protein sequence: CASSESRSGNEQFF.

The chain employs TRBV28 and TRBJ1-2; the D gene is possibly TRBD1 (5 bases). Per germline, CDR1 MDHEN and CDR2 SYDVKM. Trimming pared 4 bases from V and 4 bases from J, leaving 7 bases between. This CDR3 contains 12 residues. DNA of the CDR3: TGTGCCAGCAGTTCCAGGGTCTATGGCTACACCTTC. It specifies CASSSRVYGYTF.

The genes are TRBV6-1 and TRBJ2-3, with 10 bases matching TRBD2. This CDR3 region has 15 residues. Germline trimming cut 4 bases from V and 5 bases from J; bases unmatched to any gene: 6. Germline V gene data show CDR1 as MNHNS and CDR2 as SASEGT. The CDR3 protein is CASSVLAGSGDTQYF. In DNA form, the CDR3 reads TGTGCCAGCAGTGTACTAGCGGGATCCGGAGATACGCAGTATTTT.

This clone is termed medium-sized. V and J are TRBV30 and TRBJ1-1; a possible D gene is TRBD1 (5 bases). The CDR3 covers 15 residues. V gave up 0 bases and J gave up 0 bases, with 11 bases separating them. The germline CDR1 and CDR2 sequences are GTSNPN and SVGIG (reference sequence). CDR3 protein: CAWSVGVGMNTEAFF. The CDR3 region has the DNA TGTGCCTGGAGTGTAGGGGTTGGGATGAACACTGAAGCTTTCTTT.

The chain is built from TRBV28 and TRBJ2-7, with 8 bases matching TRBD2. Germline assignment: CDR1 MDHEN and CDR2 SYDVKM. The length of the CDR3 is 15 residues. V trimming: 5 bases; J trimming: 7 bases; junction bases outside the gene matches: 13. The DNA for the CDR3 is TGTGCCAGCAGTCCCAGCGGGAGCAAGGACGGGGAGCAGTACTTC. Its protein is CASSPSGSKDGEQYF.

This rearrangement joins TRBV5-1 to TRBJ2-1; 9 bases agree with TRBD2. Germline CDR1 reads SGHRS; CDR2 reads YFSETQ. J was trimmed by 1 base and V by 4 bases; bases with no gene match: 6. The CDR3 length is 16 residues. The CDR3 coding sequence is TGCGCCAGCAGCATGGCGGGAGGGCCATCCTACAATGAGCAGTTCTTC. Translating it yields CASSMAGGPSYNEQFF.

This chain connects TRBV10-2 to TRBJ2-1, with 11 positions matching TRBD2. Germline loops: CDR1 WSHSY, CDR2 SAAADI. J gave up 1 base and V 2 bases, and 10 bases lay outside the gene matches. The CDR3 runs to 19 residues. CDR3 protein: CASSESSGRARESYNEQFF. CDR3 DNA sequence: TGCGCCAGCAGTGAGAGTAGCGGGAGGGCCAGGGAATCCTACAATGAGCAGTTCTTC.

V gene TRBV30 combines with J gene TRBJ1-5, with D possibly being TRBD1 (5 bases). The germline gives CDR1 GTSNPN, CDR2 SVGIG (reference sequence). V was clipped by 7 bases and J by 0 bases, with 13 bases between them. The CDR3 runs to 14 residues. The CDR3 DNA follows: TGTGCCTTACAGGACACTAATAGCAATCAGCCCCAGCATTTT. Amino acid sequence: CALQDTNSNQPQHF.

The chain employs TRBV4-1 and TRBJ1-3; no clear D. The CDR3 spans 15 residues. CDR1 is MGHRA, CDR2 YSYEKL, per germline. Trimming pared 4 bases from V and 0 bases from J, leaving 10 bases between. Here the CDR3 DNA reads TGCGCCAGCAGCCCTACTTCGTCCTCTGGAAACACCATATATTTT. Its translation: CASSPTSSSGNTIYF.

The chain employs TRBV28 and TRBJ2-7; 9 bases align to TRBD1. The CDR3 covers 15 residues. Per germline, CDR1 MDHEN and CDR2 SYDVKM. With V trimmed by 5 bases and J by 3 bases, 8 bases remained unmatched. The CDR3 is CASSLRTDRGYEQYF. The CDR3 nucleotides read TGTGCCAGCAGTCTACGGACGGACAGGGGCTACGAGCAGTACTTC.

The rearrangement uses TRBV2 and TRBJ1-2; perhaps TRBD1 as D (5 bases). With 1 base removed from V and 5 bases from J, the gap between germline ends came to 14 bases. The CDR3 runs 15 residues. Germline V gene lookup returns CDR1 SNHLY and CDR2 FYNNEI. The chain's CDR3 is CASSEGRGAFYGYTF. The CDR3 nucleotides read TGTGCCAGCAGTGAAGGGAGGGGCGCCTTTTATGGCTACACCTTC.

The chain joins TRBV7-9 to TRBJ2-1; 8 nucleotides align to TRBD2. The CDR3 contains 15 residues. V was clipped by 7 bases and J by 7 bases; unmatched bases: 12. From germline, CDR1 is SEHNR and CDR2 FQNEAQ (reference sequence). CDR3: CASNYGREVGNEQFF. In nucleotides, the CDR3 is TGTGCCAGCAACTATGGGCGGGAGGTTGGGAATGAGCAGTTCTTC.

V gene TRBV21-1 combines with J gene TRBJ2-1; the D call in the table, TRBD2, was not verified against the DNA. TRBV21-1 represents a pseudogene. This CDR3 comprises 15 residues. The CDR3 protein is CASSPSGRFYNEQFF. Written as DNA, the CDR3 is TGTGCCAGCAGCCCTAGCGGGAGATTCTACAATGAGCAGTTCTTC.

The CDR3 nucleotides are TGTGCCAGCAGTGAAGGAGGGGATCAGCCCCAGCATTTT. It translates to CASSEGGDQPQHF. The V and J genes are TRBV25-1 and TRBJ1-5, with D maybe TRBD1 (5 bases). CDR3 length equals 13 residues. In germline, CDR1 is MGHDK, CDR2 SYGVNS. The V gene lost 2 bases and the J gene lost 5 bases, with 7 bases spanning the gap.

The chain has TRBV5-1 and TRBJ2-5; 11 bases are a match to TRBD2. The trim removed 2 bases at V and 5 bases at J, leaving 11 bases unmatched. The germline CDR1 and CDR2 sequences are SGHRS and YFSETQ. CDR3 length equals 17 residues. The CDR3 reads CASSFFVAGGSFETQYF. DNA for the CDR3: TGCGCCAGCAGCTTCTTTGTAGCGGGAGGGTCTTTTGAGACCCAGTACTTC.

This chain links TRBV28 with TRBJ2-3; D might be TRBD2 (6 bases). CDR1 and CDR2 (germline): MDHEN, SYDVKM. CDR3 length: 15 amino acids. The ends were cut back, 0 bases at V and 13 bases at J, with 20 bases in the middle. DNA of the CDR3: TGTGCCAGCAGTTTATGGGGGGATCGGGGCTGGGAGGAGTATTTT. This gives the protein CASSLWGDRGWEEYF.

The chain carries TRBV2 and TRBJ2-7; D is unclear. The germline V gene encodes CDR1 SNHLY and CDR2 FYNNEI. This CDR3 is 13 amino acids long. Trimming removed 2 bases from V and 4 bases from J, with 9 bases in between. CDR3 DNA: TGTGCCAGCAGTGAAAAAGCGAGGTACGAGCAGTACTTC. Its protein product is CASSEKARYEQYF.

V gene TRBV29-1 combines with J gene TRBJ2-7, with a tentative D call TRBD2 (5 bases). The V end was cut by 1 base, the J end by 3 bases, with 16 bases between. The CDR3 consists of 15 residues. CDR1 and CDR2 from the germline V gene are SQVTM and ANQGSEA. The CDR3 region has the DNA TGCAGCGTTGAAGCCCCACCGGGGATGGTCTACGAGCAGTACTTC. Residues: CSVEAPPGMVYEQYF.

This clone has a single count. The chain combines TRBV6-5 with TRBJ2-5; no reliable D call. CDR1 is MNHEY, CDR2 SVGAGI, per germline. The CDR3 is made up of 13 amino acids. V was pared by 2 bases and J by 5 bases, with 9 bases between. The CDR3 region has the DNA TGTGCCAGCAGTTACGGCGGCCCCGAGACCCAGTACTTC. This encodes CASSYGGPETQYF.

A few counts support this clone. The chain links TRBV7-3 to TRBJ2-5; a weak D match, TRBD2 (5 bases). The V end lost 5 bases, the J end lost 4 bases, and 14 bases lay between the germline ends. The CDR3 has 14 residues. Germline values: CDR1 SGHTA, CDR2 FQGTGA. In DNA form, the CDR3 reads TGTGCCAGCAGCCCCGCTGGGAGAGGAGAGACCCAGTACTTC. As protein: CASSPAGRGETQYF.

This clone was detected only a few times. The gene calls are TRBV19 and TRBJ1-1; 7 bases align to TRBD1. This CDR3 is built from 16 residues. Trimming at V came to 7 bases and at J to 5 bases, leaving 16 bases not matched to a gene. The germline V gene has CDR1 LNHDA and CDR2 SQIVND (reference sequence). CDR3 sequence: CASTPPGGRRGTEAFF. CDR3 in DNA: TGTGCCAGTACCCCACCAGGGGGACGGAGGGGAACTGAAGCTTTCTTT.

The chain uses TRBV18 and TRBJ2-7; D may be TRBD1 (7 bases). Germline assignment: CDR1 KGHSH and CDR2 LQKENI. The CDR3 has 12 residues. Trimming left V 3 bases short and J 10 bases short, with 13 bases between. CDR3 nucleotides: TGTGCCAGCTCACCTGACAGGGAGGTCCAGTACTTC. As protein: CASSPDREVQYF.

This chain connects TRBV28 to TRBJ2-1, with D perhaps matching TRBD1 (5 bases). Germline CDR1 reads MDHEN; CDR2 reads SYDVKM. The CDR3 runs to 14 residues. V lost 7 bases and J lost 2, with 12 bases in between. CDR3 region: CASIDRQPYNEQFF. The CDR3 bases are TGTGCCAGCATAGACAGACAACCCTACAATGAGCAGTTCTTC. The full variable domain, in which reference TRBV28 and TRBJ2-1 provide the parts outside the CDR3, is DVKVTQSSRYLVKRTGEKVFLECVQDMDHENMFWYRQDPGLGLRLIYFSYDVKMKEKGDIPEGYSVSREKKERFSLILESASTNQTSMYLCASIDRQPYNEQFFGPGTRLTVL.

This clone has only one observation. V gene TRBV6-4 combines with J gene TRBJ2-4; the D is unclear. Deletions cut 4 bases from V and 8 bases from J, with 12 bases between. The V gene's germline CDR1 is MRHNA and CDR2 SNTAGT. The CDR3 sequence is 13 residues long. For the CDR3, the DNA is TGTGCCAGCAGTGCGTCGGTCTTGGACATTCAGTACTTC. This encodes CASSASVLDIQYF.

This clone was recorded a few times. The V call is TRBV2, the J call TRBJ2-1; 7 nucleotides agree with TRBD2. Germline V gene lookup returns CDR1 SNHLY and CDR2 FYNNEI. This CDR3 comprises 13 residues. The ends lost 6 bases at V and 9 bases at J; junction bases unmatched: 8. CDR3 nucleotide sequence: TGTGCCAGCAGCCCTGGGACTACTATTGAGCAGTTCTTC. Amino acids: CASSPGTTIEQFF.

The CDR3 here is CASSDRLAGPQFF. The CDR3 coding sequence is TGTGCCAGCAGTGATCGACTAGCGGGGCCACAGTTCTTC. The rearrangement links TRBV6-4 to TRBJ2-1; 11 nucleotides match TRBD2. The CDR3 contains 13 residues. Germline V CDR1 and CDR2: MRHNA, SNTAGT. After removal of 3 bases from V and 13 bases from J, the junction contained 5 bases not matched to a gene.

The chain employs TRBV2 and TRBJ2-5; 13 bases align to TRBD2. This CDR3 contains 14 residues. With V trimmed by 9 bases and J by 5 bases, 6 bases remained unmatched. Germline CDR1 reads SNHLY; CDR2 reads FYNNEI. The CDR3 reads CARGTSGKLETQYF. CDR3 sequence (DNA): TGTGCCAGGGGGACTAGCGGGAAGTTGGAGACCCAGTACTTC.